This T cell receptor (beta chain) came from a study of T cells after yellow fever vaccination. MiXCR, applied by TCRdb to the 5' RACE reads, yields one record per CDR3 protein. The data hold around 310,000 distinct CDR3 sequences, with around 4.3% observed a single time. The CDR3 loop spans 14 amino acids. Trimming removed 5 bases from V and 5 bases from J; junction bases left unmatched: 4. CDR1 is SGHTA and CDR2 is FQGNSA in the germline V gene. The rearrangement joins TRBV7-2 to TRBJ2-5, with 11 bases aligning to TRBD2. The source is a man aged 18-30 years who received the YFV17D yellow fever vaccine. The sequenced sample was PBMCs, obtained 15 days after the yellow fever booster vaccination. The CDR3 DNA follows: TGTGCCAGCAGCAAGACTAGCGGGGATGAGACCCAGTACTTC. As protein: CASSKTSGDETQYF.